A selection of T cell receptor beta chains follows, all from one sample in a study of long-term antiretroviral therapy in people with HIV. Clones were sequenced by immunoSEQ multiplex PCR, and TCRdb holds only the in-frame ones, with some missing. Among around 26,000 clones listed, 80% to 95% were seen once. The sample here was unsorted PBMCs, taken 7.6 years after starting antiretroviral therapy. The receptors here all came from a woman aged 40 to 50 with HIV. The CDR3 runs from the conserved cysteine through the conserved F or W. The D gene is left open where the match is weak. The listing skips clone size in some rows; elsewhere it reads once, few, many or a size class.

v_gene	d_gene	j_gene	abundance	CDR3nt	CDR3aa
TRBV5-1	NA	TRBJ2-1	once	TGCGCCAGCAGTGGATTGGGGACAGAGCAGTTCTTC	CASSGLGTEQFF
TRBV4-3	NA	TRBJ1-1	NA	TGCGCCAGCAGCCAAGATCACGGGGGGCTGGGGAACACTGAAGCTTTCTTT	CASSQDHGGLGNTEAFF
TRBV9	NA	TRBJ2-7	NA	TGTGCCAGCAGCGTAGCTCCATCTCCCGAGCAGTACTTC	CASSVAPSPEQYF
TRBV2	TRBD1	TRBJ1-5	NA	TGTGCCAGCGGACAGGGGGGCAGCAATCAGCCCCAGCATTTT	CASGQGGSNQPQHF
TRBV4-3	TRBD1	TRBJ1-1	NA	TGCGCCAGCAGCCCGACAGGACAGGGAACTGAAGCTTTCTTT	CASSPTGQGTEAFF
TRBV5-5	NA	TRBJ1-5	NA	TGTGCCAGCAGCTGGGAGGGGGGGAATCAGCCCCAGCATTTT	CASSWEGGNQPQHF
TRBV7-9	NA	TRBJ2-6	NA	TGTGCCAGCAGCTTATCTTGGATTTCAGGGGCCAACGTCCTGACTTTC	CASSLSWISGANVLTF
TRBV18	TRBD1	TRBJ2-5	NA	TGTGCCAGCTCACCCCCTCAGGGACAGGGGGCTCAGACCCAGTACTTC	CASSPPQGQGAQTQYF
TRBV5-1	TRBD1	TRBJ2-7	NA	TGCGCCAGCAGCTTGGCAGGGGGCTTGTTCTACGAGCAGTACTTC	CASSLAGGLFYEQYF
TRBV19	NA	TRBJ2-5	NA	TGTGCCAGTAGTCAAGACCAAGGGGAGACCCAGTACTTC	CASSQDQGETQYF
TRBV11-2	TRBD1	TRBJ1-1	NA	TGTGCCAGCAGCTTAACGCGGGACAGACTAGACACTGAAGCTTTCTTT	CASSLTRDRLDTEAFF
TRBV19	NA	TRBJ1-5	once	TGTGCCAGTAGGATTAGGGGCAGGGATAGCAATCAGCCCCAGCATTTT	CASRIRGRDSNQPQHF
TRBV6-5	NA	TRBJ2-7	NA	TGTGCCAGCACCTTAGTGGGGACCTACGAGCAGTACTTC	CASTLVGTYEQYF
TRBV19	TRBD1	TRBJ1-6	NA	TGTGCCAGTAGTGTCGACAGGGGAAGTGGTAATTCACCCCTCCACTTT	CASSVDRGSGNSPLHF
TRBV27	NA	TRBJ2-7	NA	TGTGCCAGCACCCCAAACCCCACAGGGTCCTCCTACGAGCAGTACTTC	CASTPNPTGSSYEQYF
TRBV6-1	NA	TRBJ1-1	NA	TGTGCCAGCAACCCGATGGGGATGAACACTGAAGCTTTCTTT	CASNPMGMNTEAFF
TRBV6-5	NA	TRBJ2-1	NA	TGTGCCAGCACGGGGAGTAGGAGCTACATTGAGCAGTTCTTC	CASTGSRSYIEQFF
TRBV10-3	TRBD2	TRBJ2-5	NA	TGTGCCATCAGTGGACTAGCGGGGGTTAACCAAGAGACCCAGTACTTC	CAISGLAGVNQETQYF
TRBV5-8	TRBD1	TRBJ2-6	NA	TGTGCCAGCAGCTGGGACAGGCAGCTCTCTGGGGCCAACGTCCTGACTTTC	CASSWDRQLSGANVLTF
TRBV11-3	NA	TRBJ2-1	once	TGTGCCAGCAGCTTAAGTACAGGGTCCTACAATGAGCAGTTCTTC	CASSLSTGSYNEQFF
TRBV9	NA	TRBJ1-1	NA	TGTGCCAGCAGTCTAATGGGGGACACTGAAGCTTTCTTT	CASSLMGDTEAFF
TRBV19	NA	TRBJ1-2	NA	TGTGCCAGTAACGGACACTATGGCTACACCTTC	CASNGHYGYTF
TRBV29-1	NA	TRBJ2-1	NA	TGCAGCGTTCCCAGGGGCGATGAGCAGTTCTTC	CSVPRGDEQFF
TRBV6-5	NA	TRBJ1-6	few	TGTGCCAGCAGTTACTCGAACAGCCTTAATTCACCCCTCCACTTT	CASSYSNSLNSPLHF
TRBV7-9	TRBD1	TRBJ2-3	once	TGTGCCAGCAGCTTAGGCGGGGACAGGGGCCCAGATACGCAGTATTTT	CASSLGGDRGPDTQYF
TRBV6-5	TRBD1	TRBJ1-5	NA	TGTGCCAGCAGTTACGGGACAGGACCCCATCAGCCCCAGCATTTT	CASSYGTGPHQPQHF
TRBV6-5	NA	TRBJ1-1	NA	TGTGCCAGCAGTTACCCCGGACAATCATACGCTGAAGCTTTCTTT	CASSYPGQSYAEAFF
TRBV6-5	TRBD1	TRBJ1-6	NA	TGTGCCAGCAGTTACTCGCCGGGGCAGGGGGCATCACCCCTCCACTTT	CASSYSPGQGASPLHF
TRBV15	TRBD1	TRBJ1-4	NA	TGTGCCACCAGCAGAGACAGGGGGGTCCGCGAACTGTTTTTT	CATSRDRGVRELFF
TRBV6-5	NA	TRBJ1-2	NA	TGTGCCAGCAGCCGCTTCAGTAAGGGAAACTATGGCTACACCTTC	CASSRFSKGNYGYTF
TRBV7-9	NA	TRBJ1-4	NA	TGTGCCAGCAGCTTACCGGGTGCCACTAATGAAAAACTGTTTTTT	CASSLPGATNEKLFF
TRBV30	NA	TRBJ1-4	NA	TGTGCCTGGAAACGACAGGCCCTTGAAAAACTGTTTTTT	CAWKRQALEKLFF
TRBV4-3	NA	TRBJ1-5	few	TGCGCCAGCAGCCAAGACAGGGTGAAGTTTCAGCCCCAGCATTTT	CASSQDRVKFQPQHF
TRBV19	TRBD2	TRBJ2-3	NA	TGTGCCAGTAGTCCTTCGGAGCGGGGGGGCACAGATACGCAGTATTTT	CASSPSERGGTDTQYF
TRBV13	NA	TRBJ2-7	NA	TGTGCCAGCAGCTGGCACCGGGACGGTTCCTACGAGCAGTACTTC	CASSWHRDGSYEQYF
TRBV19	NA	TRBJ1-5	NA	TGTGCCAGTAGTAACGGGAAAAATCAGCCCCAGCATTTT	CASSNGKNQPQHF
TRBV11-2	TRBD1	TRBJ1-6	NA	TGTGCCAGCAGCCCGCACCTCACGGGGACAGTTTCCTATAATTCACCCCTCCACTTT	CASSPHLTGTVSYNSPLHF
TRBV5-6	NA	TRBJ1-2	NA	TGTGCCAGCAGCTTGGAACGTCTAGACTATGGCTACACCTTC	CASSLERLDYGYTF
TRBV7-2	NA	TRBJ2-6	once	TGTGCCAGCAGCTTAGATTATTGGCAGGGGGGTGCCGGGGCCAACGTCCTGACTTTC	CASSLDYWQGGAGANVLTF
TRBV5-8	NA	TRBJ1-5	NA	TGTGCCAGCAGCCTGCAGAAGCCCCAGCATTTT	CASSLQKPQHF
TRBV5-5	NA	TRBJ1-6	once	TGTGCCAGCAGCTTGGAGGACGGCCTCCCCCTCCACTTT	CASSLEDGLPLHF
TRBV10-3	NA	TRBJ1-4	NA	TGTGCCATCACTCCAGGGGCTAATGAAAAACTGTTTTTT	CAITPGANEKLFF
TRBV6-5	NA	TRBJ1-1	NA	TGTGCCAGCAGTTTCCAAGGGCTCGCTTTCTTT	CASSFQGLAFF
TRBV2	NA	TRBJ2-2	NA	TGTGCCAGCACCCCAGAAAAGACCGGGGAGCTGTTTTTT	CASTPEKTGELFF
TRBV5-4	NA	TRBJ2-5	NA	TGTGCCAGCAGCCGGAACACCCGGGGTGAGACCCAGTACTTC	CASSRNTRGETQYF
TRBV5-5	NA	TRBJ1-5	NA	TGTGCCAGCAGCTCGGGTTCCGATCAGCCCCAGCATTTT	CASSSGSDQPQHF
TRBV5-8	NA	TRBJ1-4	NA	TGTGCCAGCAGCTTGGCAGGCAGGGCTGGTGAAAAACTGTTTTTT	CASSLAGRAGEKLFF
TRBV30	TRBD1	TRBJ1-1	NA	TGTGCCTGGGGGGTTGACAGGGTCACTGAAGCTTTCTTT	CAWGVDRVTEAFF
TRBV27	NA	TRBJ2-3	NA	TGTGCCAGCAGTTTACCTTCATACACAGGTACAGATACGCAGTATTTT	CASSLPSYTGTDTQYF
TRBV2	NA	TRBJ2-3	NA	TGTGCCAGCAAAGGCCGGCAGGGGATGTCTCGCACAGATACGCAGTATTTT	CASKGRQGMSRTDTQYF
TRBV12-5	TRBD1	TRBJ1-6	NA	TGTGCTAGTGGGGGGGGGACAGCCGAGTCACCCCTCCACTTT	CASGGGTAESPLHF
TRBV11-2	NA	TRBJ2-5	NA	TGTGCCAGCAGCTTAGGTAGCCTCGAGACCCAGTACTTC	CASSLGSLETQYF
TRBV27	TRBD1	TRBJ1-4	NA	TGTGCCAGCAGCTACGGACAGGCTAATGAAAAACTGTTTTTT	CASSYGQANEKLFF
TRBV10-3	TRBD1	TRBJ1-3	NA	TGTGCCATCAGTGAGTCGGGACAGGTTGGAAACACCATATATTTT	CAISESGQVGNTIYF
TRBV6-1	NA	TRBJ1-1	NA	TGTGCCATCGGGGGGCCAGGACACCCAAACACTGAAGCTTTCTTT	CAIGGPGHPNTEAFF